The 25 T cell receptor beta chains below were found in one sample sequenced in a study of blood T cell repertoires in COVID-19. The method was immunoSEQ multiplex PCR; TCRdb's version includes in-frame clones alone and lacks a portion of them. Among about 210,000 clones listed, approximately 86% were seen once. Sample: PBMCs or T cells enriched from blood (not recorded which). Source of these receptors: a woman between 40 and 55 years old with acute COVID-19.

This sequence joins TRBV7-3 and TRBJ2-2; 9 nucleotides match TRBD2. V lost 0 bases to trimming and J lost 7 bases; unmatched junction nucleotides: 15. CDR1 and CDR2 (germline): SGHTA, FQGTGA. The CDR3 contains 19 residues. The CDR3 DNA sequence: TGTGCCAGCAGCTTAACGGCGGTAGCGGGAGTCCACAAGGGCGGGGAGCTGTTTTTT. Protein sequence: CASSLTAVAGVHKGGELFF. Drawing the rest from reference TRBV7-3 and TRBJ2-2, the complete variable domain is GAGVSQTPSNKVTEKGKYVELRCDPISGHTALYWYRQSLGQGPEFLIYFQGTGAADDSGLPNDRFFAVRPEGSVSTLKIQRTERGDSAVYLCASSLTAVAGVHKGGELFFGEGSRLTVL.

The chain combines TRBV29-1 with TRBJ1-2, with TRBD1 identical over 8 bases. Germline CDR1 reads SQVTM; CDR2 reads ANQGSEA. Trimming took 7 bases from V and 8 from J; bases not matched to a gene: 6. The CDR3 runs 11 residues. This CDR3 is CSADRGGGYTF. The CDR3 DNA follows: TGCAGCGCCGACAGGGGTGGAGGCTACACCTTC.

CDR3 nucleotides: TGTGCCAGCAGCCACAGACAGGGGGCGGATACGCAGTATTTT. Amino acids: CASSHRQGADTQYF. The chain carries TRBV13 and TRBJ2-3; 10 bases align to TRBD1. The CDR3 is 14 residues long. Germline V gene data show CDR1 as PRHDT and CDR2 as FYEKMQ (reference sequence). V lost 5 bases and J lost 6; bases outside the gene matches: 5.

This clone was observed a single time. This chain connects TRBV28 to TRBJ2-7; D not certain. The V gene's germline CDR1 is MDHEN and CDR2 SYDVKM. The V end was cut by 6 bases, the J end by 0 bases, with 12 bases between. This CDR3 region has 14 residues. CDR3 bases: TGTGCCAGCAGGAGTGGGCTGAGCTCCTACGAGCAGTACTTC. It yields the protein CASRSGLSSYEQYF.

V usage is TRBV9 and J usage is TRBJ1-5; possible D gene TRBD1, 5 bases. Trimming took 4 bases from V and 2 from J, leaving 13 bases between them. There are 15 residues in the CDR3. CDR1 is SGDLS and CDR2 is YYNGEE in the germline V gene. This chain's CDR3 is CASSLGGVGNQPQHF. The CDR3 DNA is TGTGCCAGCAGCCTCGGGGGGGTAGGCAATCAGCCCCAGCATTTT.

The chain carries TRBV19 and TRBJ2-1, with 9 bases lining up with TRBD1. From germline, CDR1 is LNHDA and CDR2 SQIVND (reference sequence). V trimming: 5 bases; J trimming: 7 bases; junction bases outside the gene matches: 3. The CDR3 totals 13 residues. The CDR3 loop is CASSEQGANEQFF. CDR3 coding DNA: TGTGCCAGTAGTGAACAGGGGGCAAATGAGCAGTTCTTC. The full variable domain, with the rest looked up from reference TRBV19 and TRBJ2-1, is DGGITQSPKYLFRKEGQNVTLSCEQNLNHDAMYWYRQDPGQGLRLIYYSQIVNDFQKGDIAEGYSVSREKKESFPLTVTSAQKNPTAFYLCASSEQGANEQFFGPGTRLTVL.

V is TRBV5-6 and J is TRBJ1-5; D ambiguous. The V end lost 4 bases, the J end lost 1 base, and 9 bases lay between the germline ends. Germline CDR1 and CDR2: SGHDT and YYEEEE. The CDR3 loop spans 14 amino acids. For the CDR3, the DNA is TGTGCCAGCAGCCGGGGAGAAAGCAATCAGCCCCAGCATTTT. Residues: CASSRGESNQPQHF.

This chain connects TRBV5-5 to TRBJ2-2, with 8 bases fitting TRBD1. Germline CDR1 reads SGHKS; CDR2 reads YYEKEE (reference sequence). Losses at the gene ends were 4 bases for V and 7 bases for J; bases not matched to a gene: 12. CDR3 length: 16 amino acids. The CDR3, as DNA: TGTGCCAGCAGCGCACAGGGGGGACTCTTATACGGGGAGCTGTTTTTT. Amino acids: CASSAQGGLLYGELFF.

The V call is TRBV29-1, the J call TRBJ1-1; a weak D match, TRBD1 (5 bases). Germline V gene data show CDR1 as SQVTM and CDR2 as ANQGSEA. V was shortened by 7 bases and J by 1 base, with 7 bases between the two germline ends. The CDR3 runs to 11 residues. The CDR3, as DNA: TGCAGCGCGACAGAGAACACTGAAGCTTTCTTT. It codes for CSATENTEAFF.

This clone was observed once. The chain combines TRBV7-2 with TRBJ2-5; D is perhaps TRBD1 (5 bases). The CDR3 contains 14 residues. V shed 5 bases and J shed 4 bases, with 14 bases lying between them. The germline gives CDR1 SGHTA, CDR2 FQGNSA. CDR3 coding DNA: TGTGCCAGCAGCGCCCCAGGGATCCGAGAGACCCAGTACTTC. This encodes CASSAPGIRETQYF.

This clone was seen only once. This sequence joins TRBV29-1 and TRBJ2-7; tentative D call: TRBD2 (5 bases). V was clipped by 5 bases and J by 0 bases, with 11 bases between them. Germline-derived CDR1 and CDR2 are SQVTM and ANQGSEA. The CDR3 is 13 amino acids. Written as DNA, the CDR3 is TGCAGCGTTAGGGCGGGCAGCTCCTACGAGCAGTACTTC. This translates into CSVRAGSSYEQYF.

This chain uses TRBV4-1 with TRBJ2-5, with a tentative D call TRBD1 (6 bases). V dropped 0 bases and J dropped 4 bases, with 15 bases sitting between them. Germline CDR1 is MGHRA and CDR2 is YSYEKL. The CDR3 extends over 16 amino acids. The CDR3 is CASSQDRVKGGETQYF. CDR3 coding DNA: TGCGCCAGCAGCCAAGATAGGGTGAAAGGGGGAGAGACCCAGTACTTC.

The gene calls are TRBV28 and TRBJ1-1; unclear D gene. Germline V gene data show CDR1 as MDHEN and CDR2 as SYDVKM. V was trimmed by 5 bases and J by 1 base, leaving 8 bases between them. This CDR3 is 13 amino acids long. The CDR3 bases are TGTGCCAGCAGTCGGGTGAGGAACACTGAAGCTTTCTTT. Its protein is CASSRVRNTEAFF.

The CDR3 here is CASSLAGTSNEQFF. The CDR3 nucleotides are TGTGCCAGCAGCTTAGCGGGGACTAGCAATGAGCAGTTCTTC. This chain connects TRBV7-7 to TRBJ2-1; 8 nucleotides agree with TRBD2. With V trimmed by 0 bases and J by 6 bases, 1 base remained unmatched. The V gene's germline CDR1 is SSHAT and CDR2 FNYEAQ (reference sequence). The CDR3 extends over 14 amino acids.

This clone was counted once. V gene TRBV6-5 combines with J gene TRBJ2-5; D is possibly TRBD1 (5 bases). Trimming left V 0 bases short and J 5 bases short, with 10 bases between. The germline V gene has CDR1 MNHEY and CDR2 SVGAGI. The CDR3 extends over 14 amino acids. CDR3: CASSYSQVLETQYF. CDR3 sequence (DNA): TGTGCCAGCAGTTACTCACAGGTGCTTGAGACCCAGTACTTC.

CDR3 amino acids: CASSLLAGGLNTQYF. The CDR3 DNA reads as TGTGCCAGCAGCTTATTAGCGGGAGGGCTAAATACGCAGTATTTT. V is TRBV7-8 and J is TRBJ2-3; TRBD2 aligns across 11 bases. The CDR3 sequence is 15 residues long. The V gene end was trimmed by 2 bases and the J gene end by 7 bases; junction bases not matched to a gene: 5. The germline V gene encodes CDR1 SGHVS and CDR2 FQNEAQ.

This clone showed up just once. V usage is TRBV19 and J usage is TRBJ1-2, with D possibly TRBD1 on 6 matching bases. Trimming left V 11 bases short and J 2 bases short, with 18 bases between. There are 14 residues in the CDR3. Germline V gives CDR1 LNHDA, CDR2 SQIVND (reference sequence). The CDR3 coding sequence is TGTGCCCCTGCGTGGGGGCGTAGGAACTATGGCTACACCTTC. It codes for CAPAWGRRNYGYTF. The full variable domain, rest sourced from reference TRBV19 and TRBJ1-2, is DGGITQSPKYLFRKEGQNVTLSCEQNLNHDAMYWYRQDPGQGLRLIYYSQIVNDFQKGDIAEGYSVSREKKESFPLTVTSAQKNPTAFYLCAPAWGRRNYGYTFGSGTRLTVV.

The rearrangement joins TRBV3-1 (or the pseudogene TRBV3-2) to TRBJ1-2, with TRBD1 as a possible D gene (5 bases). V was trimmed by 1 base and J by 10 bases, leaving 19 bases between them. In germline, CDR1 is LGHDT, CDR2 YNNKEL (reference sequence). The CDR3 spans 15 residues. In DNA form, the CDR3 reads TGTGCCAGCAGCCAAGCTGGGGCGGCCGTCTATAACTACACCTTC. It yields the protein CASSQAGAAVYNYTF.

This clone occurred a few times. The DNA of the CDR3 is TGTGCCAGCAGCCAAGACAGGGGATCACCCCTCCACTTT. It translates to CASSQDRGSPLHF. The chain carries TRBV3-1 (or the pseudogene TRBV3-2) and TRBJ1-6; D may be TRBD1 (6 bases). This CDR3 is 13 amino acids long. Germline CDR1 is LGHDT and CDR2 is YNNKEL (reference sequence). The ends were cut back, 0 bases at V and 10 bases at J, with 7 bases in the middle.

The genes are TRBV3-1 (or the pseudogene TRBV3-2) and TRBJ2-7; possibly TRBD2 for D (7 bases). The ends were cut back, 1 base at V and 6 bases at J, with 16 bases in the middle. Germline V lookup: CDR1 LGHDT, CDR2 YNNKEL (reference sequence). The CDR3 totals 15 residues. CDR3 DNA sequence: TGTGCCAGCAGCCAAGCCGGGACGGGGGGCGGCGAGCAGTACTTC. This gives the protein CASSQAGTGGGEQYF.

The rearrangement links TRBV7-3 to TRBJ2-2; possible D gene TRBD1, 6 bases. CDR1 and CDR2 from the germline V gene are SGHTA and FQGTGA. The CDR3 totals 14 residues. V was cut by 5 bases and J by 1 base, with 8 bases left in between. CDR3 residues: CASSRTENTGELFF. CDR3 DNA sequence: TGTGCCAGCAGCCGGACAGAGAACACCGGGGAGCTGTTTTTT.

The CDR3 protein is CASSIGTRNTGELFF. The DNA of the CDR3 is TGTGCCAGTAGTATAGGGACTAGAAACACCGGGGAGCTGTTTTTT. This rearrangement joins TRBV19 to TRBJ2-2; 7 bases are shared with TRBD2. In germline, CDR1 is LNHDA, CDR2 SQIVND (reference sequence). V lost 1 base to trimming and J lost 2 bases; unmatched junction nucleotides: 1. CDR3 length: 15 residues.

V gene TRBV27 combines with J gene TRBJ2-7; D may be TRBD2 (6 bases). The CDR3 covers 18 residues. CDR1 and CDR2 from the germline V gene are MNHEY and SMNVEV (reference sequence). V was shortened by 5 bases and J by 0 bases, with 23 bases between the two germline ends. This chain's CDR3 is CASSGGWGAGRSSYEQYF. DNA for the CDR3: TGTGCCAGCAGTGGGGGGTGGGGAGCGGGTAGGAGCTCCTACGAGCAGTACTTC.

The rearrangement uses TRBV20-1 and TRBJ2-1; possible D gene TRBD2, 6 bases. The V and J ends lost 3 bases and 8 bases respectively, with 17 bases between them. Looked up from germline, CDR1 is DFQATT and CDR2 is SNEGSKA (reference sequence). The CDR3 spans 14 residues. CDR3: CSASTGRERDEQFF. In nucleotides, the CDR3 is TGCAGTGCTAGTACCGGACGGGAGAGAGATGAGCAGTTCTTC.

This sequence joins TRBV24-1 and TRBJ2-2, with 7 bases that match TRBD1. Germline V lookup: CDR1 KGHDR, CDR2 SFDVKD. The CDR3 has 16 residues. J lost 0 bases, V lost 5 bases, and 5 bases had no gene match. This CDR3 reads CATSGWDSSNTGELFF. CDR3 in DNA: TGTGCCACCAGTGGGTGGGACAGTTCGAACACCGGGGAGCTGTTTTTT.